These T cell receptor beta chains were read from a single sample in a study of CD8+ T cells in alopecia areata. Repertoires were generated with immunoSEQ multiplex PCR, while TCRdb's copy carries only in-frame clones and drops some. Seen here are roughly 200,000 clones, about 53% observed once, and the top ten hold more than 10%. Sample: CD8+ T cells sorted from blood, taken at week 24, from a patient treated with tofacitinib. These receptors were obtained from a human donor with alopecia areata. CDR3s include the opening cysteine and the closing phenylalanine or tryptophan. Fields, in order: CDR3 protein, CDR3 DNA, D gene, J gene, V gene, clone size. D genes are given only for firm matches. The size of a clone is reported for some rows only, either as once, few or many, or as a class for expanded clones.

CDR3: CASSGPSDWTSETGELFF; DNA: TGTGCCAGCAGTGGACCGAGTGATTGGACTAGCGAGACCGGGGAGCTGTTTTTT; D: TRBD2; J: TRBJ2-2; V: TRBV7-6; size: -
CDR3: CASSQSGSYEQYF; DNA: TGCGCCAGCAGCCAGTCCGGCTCCTACGAGCAGTACTTC; D: -; J: TRBJ2-7; V: TRBV4-3; size: -
CDR3: CASSEYKGEDTEAFF; DNA: TGTGCCAGCAGTGAATATAAGGGTGAGGACACTGAAGCTTTCTTT; D: -; J: TRBJ1-1; V: TRBV25-1; size: -
CDR3: CSVMGRGITGELFF; DNA: TGCAGCGTAATGGGCAGGGGAATCACCGGGGAGCTGTTTTTT; D: -; J: TRBJ2-2; V: TRBV29-1; size: -
CDR3: CASSLSLTPGSPNTGELFF; DNA: TGTGCCAGCAGCTTATCGCTCACGCCAGGAAGCCCGAACACCGGGGAGCTGTTTTTT; D: -; J: TRBJ2-2; V: TRBV7-2; size: few
CDR3: CASSLHPGSNQPQHF; DNA: TGCGCCAGCAGTTTACACCCAGGGTCTAATCAGCCCCAGCATTTT; D: -; J: TRBJ1-5; V: TRBV5-1; size: -
CDR3: CASGLISTGGNYGYTF; DNA: TGTGCTAGTGGTTTGATCTCGACAGGGGGCAACTATGGCTACACCTTC; D: TRBD1; J: TRBJ1-2; V: TRBV12-5; size: -
CDR3: CASSPDLLGDMNTEAFF; DNA: TGTGCCAGCAGCCCAGACCTTCTTGGGGACATGAACACTGAAGCTTTCTTT; D: -; J: TRBJ1-1; V: TRBV7-8; size: -
CDR3: CASSSSGAEAFF; DNA: TGTGCCAGCAGTTCCTCAGGGGCTGAAGCTTTCTTT; D: -; J: TRBJ1-1; V: TRBV7-9; size: -
CDR3: CASSNRPGGSPNYGYTF; DNA: TGTGCCAGTAGTAACAGACCCGGTGGCAGCCCTAACTATGGCTACACCTTC; D: -; J: TRBJ1-2; V: TRBV19; size: -
CDR3: CASSLVRGPSTDTQYF; DNA: TGCGCCAGCAGCTTGGTTCGGGGTCCGAGCACAGATACGCAGTATTTT; D: -; J: TRBJ2-3; V: TRBV5-1; size: once
CDR3: CASSVASLAFF; DNA: TGTGCCAGCAGTGTGGCATCGCTAGCTTTCTTT; D: -; J: TRBJ1-1; V: TRBV25-1; size: -
CDR3: CASNGGSSYNEQFF; DNA: TGTGCCAGCAACGGGGGCAGCTCCTACAATGAGCAGTTCTTC; D: -; J: TRBJ2-1; V: TRBV25-1; size: few
CDR3: CASSARENTEAFF; DNA: TGTGCCAGCAGTGCTAGAGAGAACACTGAAGCTTTCTTT; D: -; J: TRBJ1-1; V: TRBV25-1; size: -
CDR3: CASRRDGSPYNEQFF; DNA: TGTGCCAGCAGACGCGACGGGAGTCCCTACAATGAGCAGTTCTTC; D: -; J: TRBJ2-1; V: TRBV7-9; size: -
CDR3: CASTDRGDRSAPLHF; DNA: TGTGCCAGCACCGACAGGGGGGACCGCTCGGCACCCCTCCACTTT; D: TRBD1; J: TRBJ1-6; V: TRBV6-6; size: medium-sized
CDR3: CASSHGQGTEAFF; DNA: TGTGCCAGCAGCCATGGACAGGGGACTGAAGCTTTCTTT; D: TRBD1; J: TRBJ1-1; V: TRBV14; size: -
CDR3: CASRPGNAEMNTEAFF; DNA: TGCGCCAGCAGACCCGGAAACGCGGAAATGAACACTGAAGCTTTCTTT; D: -; J: TRBJ1-1; V: TRBV5-1; size: -
CDR3: CASSSELETVWEQYF; DNA: TGTGCCAGCAGTTCCGAATTAGAGACAGTGTGGGAGCAGTACTTC; D: -; J: TRBJ2-7; V: TRBV27; size: -
CDR3: CASSTWTENQPQHF; DNA: TGTGCCAGCAGCACTTGGACAGAGAATCAGCCCCAGCATTTT; D: -; J: TRBJ1-5; V: TRBV5-6; size: -
CDR3: CASAILAGLNTEAFF; DNA: TGTGCCAGCGCTATCCTGGCTGGCCTCAACACTGAAGCTTTCTTT; D: -; J: TRBJ1-1; V: TRBV7-9; size: -
CDR3: CSVRSRQKEGNTEAFF; DNA: TGCAGCGTCCGCAGCCGACAGAAGGAAGGGAACACTGAAGCTTTCTTT; D: -; J: TRBJ1-1; V: TRBV29-1; size: once
CDR3: CSDQMGPWSLPTGELFF; DNA: TGCAGCGACCAAATGGGGCCATGGTCCCTTCCTACCGGGGAGCTGTTTTTT; D: -; J: TRBJ2-2; V: TRBV29-1; size: -
CDR3: CASSLLSGQSSPYEQYF; DNA: TGTGCCAGCAGTTTATTGTCTGGACAAAGCTCCCCCTACGAGCAGTACTTC; D: -; J: TRBJ2-7; V: TRBV27; size: few
CDR3: CASSSYQDGYEQYF; DNA: TGTGCCAGCAGCTCCTATCAAGATGGATACGAGCAGTACTTC; D: -; J: TRBJ2-7; V: TRBV13; size: -
CDR3: CASGTGTGGRMDNQPQHF; DNA: TGTGCCAGCGGAACCGGGACAGGAGGTCGAATGGACAATCAGCCCCAGCATTTT; D: TRBD1; J: TRBJ1-5; V: TRBV2; size: -
CDR3: CASSYGGGADTQYF; DNA: TGTGCCAGCAGTTACGGCGGGGGGGCAGATACGCAGTATTTT; D: TRBD2; J: TRBJ2-3; V: TRBV6-5; size: -
CDR3: CASSPLTSGGSSEQYF; DNA: TGTGCCAGCAGCCCCCTAACTAGCGGGGGTTCGAGCGAGCAGTACTTC; D: TRBD2; J: TRBJ2-7; V: TRBV7-9; size: -
CDR3: CAWSSGGAYEQYF; DNA: TGTGCCTGGAGTAGCGGGGGGGCCTACGAGCAGTACTTC; D: TRBD2; J: TRBJ2-7; V: TRBV30; size: -
CDR3: CASSDEGIHGYTF; DNA: TGTGCCAGCAGTGACGAGGGGATTCATGGCTACACCTTC; D: -; J: TRBJ1-2; V: TRBV2; size: -
CDR3: CATRDSGGVNTEAFF; DNA: TGTGCCACCAGAGATTCTGGGGGGGTGAACACTGAAGCTTTCTTT; D: -; J: TRBJ1-1; V: TRBV15; size: few
CDR3: CASRFAMGLTSSYNSPLHF; DNA: TGTGCCAGCAGATTCGCCATGGGACTGACGAGCTCCTATAATTCACCCCTCCACTTT; D: -; J: TRBJ1-6; V: TRBV7-2; size: -
CDR3: CASSLRGQPQHF; DNA: TGTGCCAGCAGCTTGAGGGGTCAGCCCCAGCATTTT; D: -; J: TRBJ1-5; V: TRBV13; size: -
CDR3: CAWRIDGNNSPLHF; DNA: TGTGCCTGGAGAATTGACGGGAATAATTCACCCCTCCACTTT; D: -; J: TRBJ1-6; V: TRBV30; size: -
CDR3: CASSLRGFSAYEQYF; DNA: TGTGCCAGCAGCTTAAGGGGGTTTAGTGCGTACGAGCAGTACTTC; D: -; J: TRBJ2-7; V: TRBV11-2; size: -
CDR3: CASSPSGEEQYF; DNA: TGCGCCAGCAGCCCGTCAGGGGAAGAGCAGTACTTC; D: -; J: TRBJ2-7; V: TRBV5-1; size: -
CDR3: CASLDTAVLGYTF; DNA: TGTGCCAGCCTAGACACCGCAGTCCTAGGCTACACCTTC; D: -; J: TRBJ1-2; V: TRBV6-6; size: -
CDR3: CASSPSEGAIEAFF; DNA: TGTGCCAGTAGTCCCTCGGAGGGGGCGATTGAAGCTTTCTTT; D: TRBD1; J: TRBJ1-1; V: TRBV19; size: few
CDR3: CAVRTDNQPQHF; DNA: TGTGCCGTACGGACAGACAATCAGCCCCAGCATTTT; D: -; J: TRBJ1-5; V: TRBV10-3; size: -
CDR3: CASSQGTGKNIQYF; DNA: TGTGCCAGCAGCCAGGGGACAGGGAAAAACATTCAGTACTTC; D: TRBD1; J: TRBJ2-4; V: TRBV4-2; size: -
CDR3: CSCDRGTEAFF; DNA: TGCAGTTGTGACAGGGGCACTGAAGCTTTCTTT; D: TRBD1; J: TRBJ1-1; V: TRBV29-1; size: -
CDR3: CASSPGLGPYEQYF; DNA: TGTGCCAGCAGCCCTGGACTAGGCCCCTACGAGCAGTACTTC; D: TRBD2; J: TRBJ2-7; V: TRBV7-9; size: once
CDR3: CASSLTQGSQREQFF; DNA: TGTGCCAGCAGCTTGACCCAGGGGAGTCAGAGGGAGCAGTTCTTC; D: -; J: TRBJ2-1; V: TRBV11-2; size: -
CDR3: CASGTPGQGIENTEAFF; DNA: TGTGCCAGCGGTACTCCGGGACAGGGGATTGAGAACACTGAAGCTTTCTTT; D: TRBD1; J: TRBJ1-1; V: TRBV9; size: -
CDR3: CASSLHMNTEAFF; DNA: TGTGCCAGCAGCTTACACATGAACACTGAAGCTTTCTTT; D: -; J: TRBJ1-1; V: TRBV11-3; size: -
CDR3: CAWNSDGRAQHF; DNA: TGTGCCTGGAACTCCGACGGTAGGGCCCAGCATTTT; D: -; J: TRBJ1-5; V: TRBV30; size: -
CDR3: CASSERTGWGYTF; DNA: TGTGCCAGCAGTGAACGGACAGGGTGGGGCTACACCTTC; D: TRBD1; J: TRBJ1-2; V: TRBV25-1; size: -
CDR3: CASSGRGAASSSTDTQYF; DNA: TGTGCCAGCAGTGGACGGGGGGCGGCATCTTCTAGCACAGATACGCAGTATTTT; D: -; J: TRBJ2-3; V: TRBV6-1; size: -
CDR3: CASSPLPGLNTEAFF; DNA: TGTGCCAGCAGTCCCCTCCCGGGGTTGAACACTGAAGCTTTCTTT; D: -; J: TRBJ1-1; V: TRBV27; size: -
CDR3: CAWSWRSGANVLTF; DNA: TGTGCCTGGAGTTGGAGGTCTGGGGCCAACGTCCTGACTTTC; D: -; J: TRBJ2-6; V: TRBV30; size: -
CDR3: CASSLSMGLGIGGYTF; DNA: TGTGCCAGCAGTTTATCAATGGGACTAGGGATTGGTGGCTACACCTTC; D: -; J: TRBJ1-2; V: TRBV28; size: once
CDR3: CASSQSLCVYGYTF; DNA: TGCGCCAGCAGTCAATCCCTGTGCGTATATGGCTACACCTTC; D: -; J: TRBJ1-2; V: TRBV23-1; size: -
CDR3: CASSLEGSYEQYF; DNA: TGTGCCAGCAGCTTAGAGGGCTCCTACGAGCAGTACTTC; D: -; J: TRBJ2-7; V: TRBV11-2; size: -
CDR3: CAISEGDRAYEQYF; DNA: TGTGCCATCAGTGAAGGGGACAGAGCCTACGAGCAGTACTTC; D: TRBD1; J: TRBJ2-7; V: TRBV10-3; size: -
CDR3: CASSAPDGEQYF; DNA: TGTGCCAGCAGCGCGCCGGACGGCGAGCAGTACTTC; D: -; J: TRBJ2-7; V: TRBV13; size: -